This T cell receptor beta chain emerged from a study of identical twins. Overall study results and limits: Modelling underestimated the level of out-of-frame TCR alpha sharing observed in monozygotic twins.

This clonotype was counted at least ten times. Its antigen is unidentified. The authors used template switching to add a universal primer site and gave cDNA unique molecular identifiers. A single record per CDR3 protein comes from TCRdb applying MiXCR to the 5' RACE reads. The sample lists roughly 750,000 distinct CDR3 sequences, 20% to 25% occurring once. Separately, the same data were catalogued under a study of T cells expressing NK-cell markers. That report notes: According to the study, TCR beta repertoires originated from sorted CD3+CD56+NKG2C+, CD3+CD56+NKG2C- and CD3+CD56-NKG2C+ T cells.

Material: PBMCs. The origin of this receptor is a young woman in good health.

The chain's CDR3 is CSVVGLAGGGDTQYF. The CDR3 region has the DNA TGCAGCGTTGTCGGACTAGCGGGAGGCGGGGATACGCAGTATTTT. The chain links TRBV29-1 to TRBJ2-3, with 14 bases identical to TRBD2. The CDR3 contains 15 residues. CDR1 SQVTM and CDR2 ANQGSEA come from the germline V gene. V shed 4 bases, J shed 6 bases, and the junction held 6 bases outside the gene matches.